Listed here is a single TCR beta chain. At one end, the junction sequence differs from germline, possibly due to a read error. The PCR was carried out with 60 Vbeta primers and 13 Jbeta primers. Clones were sequenced by immunoSEQ multiplex PCR, and TCRdb holds only the in-frame ones, with some missing. The sample consists of about 86,000 clones, over 70% of them appearing once. The sample originates from a study of cytomegalovirus exposure and HLA in healthy donors. The germline V gene has CDR1 SEHNR and CDR2 FQNEAQ (reference sequence). The CDR3 runs to 12 residues. The sequence was obtained from a man between 60 and 70 years old in good health and CMV-seronegative. The sample taken for sequencing was PBMCs. This chain links TRBV7-9 with TRBJ1-5, with TRBD1 as a possible D gene (6 bases). CDR3 protein: CSSSSGVQPQHF. Here the CDR3 DNA reads TGTTCCAGCAGCTCAGGGGTCCAGCCCCAGCATTTT.